This T cell receptor beta chain was profiled in a study of T cell clonotyping in hematopoietic cell transplantation. At the level of the study: Pretransplant recipient samples were taken after cytoreduction. The study's findings and limits: At the given depth, recipient repertoires were over 97% de novo clonotypes. Broader posttransplant TCR repertoire diversity was predicted by graft donor and pretransplant recipient Inverse Simpson Index values.

The germline CDR1 and CDR2 sequences are SNHLY and FYNNEI. The CDR3 runs 15 residues. V was shortened by 7 bases and J by 2 bases, with 18 bases between the two germline ends. Produced via immunoSEQ multiplex PCR; TCRdb's table is partial and in-frame only. The sample includes roughly 16,000 clones, roughly 93% of them seen just once. Details on this clone: The antigen is unknown.

Time point given: recipient sample about 28 days before transplant, after cytoreduction. Recipient blood drawn about 28 days pretransplant and days 30, 100, 180 after. The rearrangement joins TRBV2 to TRBJ2-7; D is unclear. Sequencing used peripheral blood mononuclear cells, obtained before stem cell transplant. The sequence was obtained from a man between 18 and 29 years old with biphenotypic leukemia. Some clones in this sample may be carry-over from other donors' samples. The CDR3 sequence: CASNDPIREPYEQYF. CDR3 coding DNA: TGTGCCAGCAATGACCCTATAAGGGAACCCTACGAGCAGTACTTC. The complete variable domain, with remaining parts taken from reference TRBV2 and TRBJ2-7, reads EPEVTQTPSHQVTQMGQEVILRCVPISNHLYFYWYRQILGQKVEFLVSFYNNEISEKSEIFDDQFSVERPDGSNFTLKIRSTKLEDSAMYFCASNDPIREPYEQYFGPGTRLTVT.